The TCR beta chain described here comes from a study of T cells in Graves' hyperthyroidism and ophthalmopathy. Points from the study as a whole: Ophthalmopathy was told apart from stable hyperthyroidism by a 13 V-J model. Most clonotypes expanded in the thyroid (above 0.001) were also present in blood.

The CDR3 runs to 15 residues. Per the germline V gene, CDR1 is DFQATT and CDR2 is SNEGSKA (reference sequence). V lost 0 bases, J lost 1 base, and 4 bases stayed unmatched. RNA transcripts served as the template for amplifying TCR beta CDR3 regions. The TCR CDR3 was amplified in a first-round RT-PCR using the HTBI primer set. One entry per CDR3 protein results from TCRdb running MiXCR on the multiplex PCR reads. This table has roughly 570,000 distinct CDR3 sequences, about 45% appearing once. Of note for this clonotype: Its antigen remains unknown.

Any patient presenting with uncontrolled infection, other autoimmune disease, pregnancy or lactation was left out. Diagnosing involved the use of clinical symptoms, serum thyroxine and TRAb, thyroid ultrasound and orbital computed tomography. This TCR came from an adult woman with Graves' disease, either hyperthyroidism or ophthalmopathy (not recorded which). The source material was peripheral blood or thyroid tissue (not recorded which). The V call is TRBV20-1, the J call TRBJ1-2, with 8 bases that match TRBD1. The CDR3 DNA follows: TGCAGTGCTAGAGACCGGACAGGGCATAACTATGGCTACACCTTC. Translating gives CSARDRTGHNYGYTF.